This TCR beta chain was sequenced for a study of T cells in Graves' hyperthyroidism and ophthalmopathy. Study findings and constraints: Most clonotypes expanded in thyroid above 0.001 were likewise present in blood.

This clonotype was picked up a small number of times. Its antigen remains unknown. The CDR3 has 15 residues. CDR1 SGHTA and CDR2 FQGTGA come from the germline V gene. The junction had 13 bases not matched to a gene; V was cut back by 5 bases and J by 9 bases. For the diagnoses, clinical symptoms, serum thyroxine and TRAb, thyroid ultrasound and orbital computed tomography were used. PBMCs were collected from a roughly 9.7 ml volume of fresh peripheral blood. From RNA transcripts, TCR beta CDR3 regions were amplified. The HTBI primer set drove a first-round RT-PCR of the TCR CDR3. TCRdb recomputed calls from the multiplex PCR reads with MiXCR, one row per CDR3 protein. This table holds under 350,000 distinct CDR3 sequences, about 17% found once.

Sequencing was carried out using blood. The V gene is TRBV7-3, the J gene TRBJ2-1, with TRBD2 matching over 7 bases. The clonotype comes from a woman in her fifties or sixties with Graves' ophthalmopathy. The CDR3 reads CASSPLGGSRGEQFF. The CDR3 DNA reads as TGTGCCAGCAGCCCGCTGGGCGGGAGTAGAGGTGAGCAGTTCTTC. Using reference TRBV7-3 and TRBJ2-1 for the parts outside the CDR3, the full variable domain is GAGVSQTPSNKVTEKGKYVELRCDPISGHTALYWYRQSLGQGPEFLIYFQGTGAADDSGLPNDRFFAVRPEGSVSTLKIQRTERGDSAVYLCASSPLGGSRGEQFFGPGTRLTVL.